This T cell receptor beta chain appears in the sequencing data of a study of circulating and synovial CD4+ cells in juvenile arthritis. The CDR3 runs to 16 residues. In germline, CDR1 is SGHVS, CDR2 FQNEAQ. V lost 6 bases and J lost 4; bases outside the gene matches: 11. General observations from the study: Deeper sequencing increased measured overlap with synovial clonotypes. CPL versus bulk CD4 samples: T cell genome counts differed by at least an order of magnitude. Some such blood samples were as oligoclonal as synovium.

Clones were sequenced by immunoSEQ multiplex PCR, and TCRdb holds only the in-frame ones, with some missing. The sample yields some 35,000 clones, over 85% seen once. This clone appeared once. Its specificity is unknown. Sequenced input: CD4+ T cells from blood. The chain joins TRBV7-8 to TRBJ2-1; 8 positions match TRBD2. The TCR sequence derives from a human donor with juvenile idiopathic arthritis. In nucleotides, the CDR3 is TGTGCCAGCAGTTTACCCGGGGGGGGCCAGTACAATGAGCAGTTCTTC. Translating gives CASSLPGGGQYNEQFF.